Listed below are T cell receptor beta chains from one sample, sequenced in a study of radiotherapy plus CTLA-4 blockade in lung cancer. Measured with immunoSEQ multiplex PCR; TCRdb has only the in-frame clones, and not every one. The repertoire has 25,000 to 30,000 clones, around four fifths of them found once; the top ten carry 24%. Sample: peripheral blood, taken from a patient treated with radiotherapy plus ipilimumab. The receptors here all came from a human donor with non-small cell lung cancer that progressed on radiotherapy plus ipilimumab. The CDR3 runs from the conserved cysteine through the conserved F or W. A D gene is named only where the DNA matches it firmly. Clone size appears in some rows only: once, few, many, or a class for an expanded clone.

TRBJ2-7 | - | TRBV28 | - | CASSSGQYYEQYF | TGTGCCAGCAGTTCCGGACAGTACTACGAGCAGTACTTC
TRBJ2-7 | - | TRBV7-2 | TRBD2 | CASRQTSGAYEQYF | TGTGCCAGCAGGCAGACTAGCGGGGCTTACGAGCAGTACTTC
TRBJ2-2 | - | TRBV5-1 | - | CASSLSRQGTGELFF | TGCGCCAGCAGCTTATCGCGACAAGGCACCGGGGAGCTGTTTTTT
TRBJ2-5 | - | TRBV6-5 | TRBD2 | CASSGGRGETQYF | TGTGCCAGCTCGGGGGGGCGCGGAGAGACCCAGTACTTC
TRBJ1-4 | once | TRBV5-4 | - | CASSLFATNEKLFF | TGTGCCAGCAGCTTGTTCGCAACTAATGAAAAACTGTTTTTT
TRBJ1-1 | - | TRBV9 | - | CASSVGQGRTEAFF | TGTGCCAGCAGCGTAGGGCAGGGTCGGACTGAAGCTTTCTTT
TRBJ1-5 | - | TRBV10-3 | - | CAISDRTSQPQHF | TGTGCCATCAGTGATCGGACGAGCCAGCCCCAGCATTTT
TRBJ2-1 | - | TRBV6-5 | - | CASSSLANEQFF | TGTGCCAGCAGTTCGTTGGCCAATGAGCAGTTCTTC
TRBJ1-2 | few | TRBV6-5 | TRBD1 | CASSSRTGLYGYTF | TGTGCCAGCAGTTCAAGGACAGGGCTGTATGGCTACACCTTC
TRBJ2-2 | - | TRBV10-3 | - | CAISEPGSRGTGELFF | TGTGCCATCAGTGAGCCGGGATCGCGGGGCACCGGGGAGCTGTTTTTT
TRBJ2-7 | - | TRBV7-8 | TRBD1 | CASSSRGQGPYEQYF | TGTGCCAGCAGCTCCCGCGGACAGGGGCCCTACGAGCAGTACTTC
TRBJ2-6 | - | TRBV6-5 | - | CASSSTGANVLTF | TGTGCCAGCAGCTCCACCGGGGCCAACGTCCTGACTTTC
TRBJ1-4 | once | TRBV29-1 | TRBD1 | CSVEDQTGGKLFF | TGCAGCGTTGAAGATCAGACAGGGGGAAAACTGTTTTTT
TRBJ1-4 | - | TRBV4-2 | - | CASRPTSTNEKLFF | TGTGCCAGCAGGCCGACATCAACTAATGAAAAACTGTTTTTT
TRBJ1-3 | - | TRBV19 | - | CASSLHLAGQSSGNTIYF | TGTGCCAGTAGTCTCCACCTGGCGGGCCAAAGCTCTGGAAACACCATATATTTT
TRBJ1-4 | - | TRBV27 | - | CASSFWGEGEKLFF | TGTGCCAGCAGTTTCTGGGGGGAAGGTGAAAAACTGTTTTTT
TRBJ2-7 | once | TRBV27 | - | CASSNGGPLREQYF | TGTGCCAGCAGTAATGGGGGGCCACTACGGGAGCAGTACTTC
TRBJ1-5 | once | TRBV30 | - | CAWSPPTFWPQHF | TGTGCCTGGAGTCCCCCTACTTTTTGGCCCCAGCATTTT
TRBJ2-7 | - | TRBV6-1 | - | CASSENRVLEQYF | TGTGCCAGCAGTGAAAACCGGGTCCTCGAGCAGTACTTC
TRBJ1-5 | - | TRBV2 | TRBD1 | CASSEGGQGQYSNQPQHF | TGTGCCAGCAGTGAAGGGGGACAGGGGCAATATAGCAATCAGCCCCAGCATTTT
TRBJ2-2 | - | TRBV7-3 | - | CASSLIGTGELFF | TGTGCCAGCAGCCTGATTGGAACCGGGGAGCTGTTTTTT
TRBJ1-1 | - | TRBV4-1 | TRBD1 | CASSHRDRFTEAFF | TGCGCCAGCAGCCACCGGGACAGATTCACTGAAGCTTTCTTT
TRBJ1-5 | - | TRBV10-3 | - | CAISEEQINQPQHF | TGTGCCATCAGTGAGGAACAGATCAATCAGCCCCAGCATTTT
TRBJ2-7 | - | TRBV5-4 | - | CASSLGGEISYEQYF | TGTGCCAGCAGCTTGGGGGGGGAGATCTCCTACGAGCAGTACTTC
TRBJ2-5 | few | TRBV11-2 | - | CASSLNPGGERLETQYF | TGTGCCAGCAGCTTAAACCCGGGGGGCGAGAGGTTGGAGACCCAGTACTTC
TRBJ2-4 | - | TRBV7-2 | - | CASSLAVIQYF | TGTGCCAGCAGCTTAGCGGTCATTCAGTACTTC
TRBJ1-2 | few | TRBV28 | - | CASRPDQGIYGYTF | TGTGCCAGCAGGCCCGACCAGGGAATCTATGGCTACACCTTC
TRBJ2-1 | - | TRBV28 | TRBD1 | CASSLITTGGLFF | TGTGCCAGCAGTTTAATTACCACAGGGGGGCTGTTCTTC
TRBJ2-7 | - | TRBV4-1 | - | CASSQDPGFSYEQYF | TGCGCCAGCAGCCAAGATCCAGGCTTCAGCTACGAGCAGTACTTC
TRBJ1-6 | - | TRBV5-1 | - | CASSLEMNSPLHF | TGCGCCAGCAGCTTGGAAATGAATTCACCCCTCCACTTT
TRBJ2-3 | medium-sized | TRBV6-5 | TRBD2 | CASSYSGTSGADTQYF | TGTGCCAGCAGTTACTCCGGGACTAGCGGGGCAGATACGCAGTATTTT
TRBJ1-2 | few | TRBV7-9 | TRBD1 | CATQQGVNYGYTF | TGTGCCACACAACAGGGGGTTAACTATGGCTACACCTTC
TRBJ2-3 | - | TRBV27 | TRBD2 | CATAGLAGEGADTQYF | TGTGCCACCGCGGGACTAGCGGGAGAAGGGGCAGATACGCAGTATTTT
TRBJ2-1 | - | TRBV7-2 | - | CASSLRGSLNEQFF | TGTGCCAGCAGCTTACGGGGAAGCCTCAATGAGCAGTTCTTC
TRBJ1-1 | - | TRBV2 | TRBD1 | CASRGTGDFSEAFF | TGTGCCAGCAGAGGGACAGGGGACTTCAGTGAAGCTTTCTTT
TRBJ2-5 | - | TRBV29-1 | TRBD1 | CSVRPPGQAIQTQYF | TGCAGCGTTCGACCTCCGGGACAGGCTATCCAGACCCAGTACTTC
TRBJ2-7 | few | TRBV5-1 | TRBD2 | CASSFSGNSYEQYF | TGCGCCAGCAGCTTTAGCGGGAACTCCTACGAGCAGTACTTC
TRBJ2-3 | - | TRBV7-2 | - | CASSSRGAGTDTQYF | TGTGCCAGCAGCTCGAGGGGGGCCGGCACAGATACGCAGTATTTT
TRBJ1-1 | - | TRBV6-1 | - | CASSMGAEAFF | TGTGCCAGCAGTATGGGGGCTGAAGCTTTCTTT
TRBJ2-2 | once | TRBV9 | - | CASRGAAGELFF | TGTGCCAGCAGAGGGGCGGCCGGGGAGCTGTTTTTT
TRBJ1-1 | - | TRBV7-9 | TRBD1 | CASSPPGRGTEAFF | TGTGCCAGCAGCCCACCCGGCAGGGGGACTGAAGCTTTCTTT
TRBJ1-1 | - | TRBV4-2 | - | CASSPGTDAEAFF | TGTGCCAGCAGCCCCGGGACCGACGCTGAAGCTTTCTTT
TRBJ2-7 | - | TRBV4-1 | - | CASSQITAGTYEQYF | TGCGCCAGCAGCCAAATTACGGCCGGAACCTACGAGCAGTACTTC
TRBJ1-5 | - | TRBV4-1 | - | CASSQNLGSNQPQHF | TGCGCCAGCAGCCAGAATCTCGGCAGCAATCAGCCCCAGCATTTT
TRBJ2-1 | - | TRBV9 | - | CASSPGTSPYNEQFF | TGTGCCAGCAGCCCCGGGACTTCCCCCTACAATGAGCAGTTCTTC